This entry lists 3 T cell receptor beta chains sequenced from one sample in a study of cytomegalovirus exposure and HLA in healthy donors. With 60 Vbeta and 13 Jbeta primers, the PCR was carried out. Repertoires were generated with immunoSEQ multiplex PCR, while TCRdb's copy carries only in-frame clones and drops some. The data hold about 160,000 clones, with around four fifths observed a single time. The sequenced sample consisted of PBMCs. The origin of the receptors is a woman aged 45-65 years in good health and CMV-seronegative.

This clone was detected only a few times. The chain is built from TRBV28 and TRBJ2-2; tentatively, D is TRBD1 (6 bases). The CDR3 length is 15 residues. Trimming removed 4 bases at V and 1 base at J, with 10 bases between. The germline V gene has CDR1 MDHEN and CDR2 SYDVKM. Here the CDR3 DNA reads TGTGCCAGCAGTTCCGGGACACGGAACACCGGGGAGCTGTTTTTT. Translated, it gives CASSSGTRNTGELFF.

The chain has TRBV28 and TRBJ1-2, with 9 nucleotides matching TRBD1. CDR1 is MDHEN and CDR2 is SYDVKM in the germline V gene. The trim removed 4 bases at V and 8 bases at J, leaving 11 bases unmatched. The CDR3 totals 15 residues. The CDR3 is CASSSHSGTGKGYTF. CDR3 nucleotide sequence: TGTGCCAGCAGTTCACACTCCGGGACAGGGAAGGGCTACACCTTC.

This clone came up once. The chain links TRBV6-5 to TRBJ1-2; 7 bases are shared with TRBD1. This CDR3 is built from 14 residues. The germline V gene encodes CDR1 MNHEY and CDR2 SVGAGI. The V segment lost 4 bases and the J segment 6 bases; nucleotides outside the gene matches: 8. The DNA for the CDR3 is TGTGCCAGCAGTTTCCTAGACAGGGTGGATGGCTACACCTTC. This sequence encodes CASSFLDRVDGYTF.